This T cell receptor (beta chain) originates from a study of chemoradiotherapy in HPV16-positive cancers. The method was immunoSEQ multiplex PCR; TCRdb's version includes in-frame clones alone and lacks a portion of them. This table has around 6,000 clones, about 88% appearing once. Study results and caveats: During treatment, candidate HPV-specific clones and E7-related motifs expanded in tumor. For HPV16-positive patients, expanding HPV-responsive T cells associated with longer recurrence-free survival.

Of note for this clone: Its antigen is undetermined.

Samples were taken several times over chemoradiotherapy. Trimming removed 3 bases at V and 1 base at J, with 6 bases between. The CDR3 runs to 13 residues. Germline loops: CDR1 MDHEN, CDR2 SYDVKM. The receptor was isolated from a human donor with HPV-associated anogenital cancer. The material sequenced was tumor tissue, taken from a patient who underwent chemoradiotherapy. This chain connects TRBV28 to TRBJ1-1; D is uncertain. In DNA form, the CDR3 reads TGTGCCAGCAGTTTTACAGAGAACACTGAAGCTTTCTTT. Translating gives CASSFTENTEAFF.